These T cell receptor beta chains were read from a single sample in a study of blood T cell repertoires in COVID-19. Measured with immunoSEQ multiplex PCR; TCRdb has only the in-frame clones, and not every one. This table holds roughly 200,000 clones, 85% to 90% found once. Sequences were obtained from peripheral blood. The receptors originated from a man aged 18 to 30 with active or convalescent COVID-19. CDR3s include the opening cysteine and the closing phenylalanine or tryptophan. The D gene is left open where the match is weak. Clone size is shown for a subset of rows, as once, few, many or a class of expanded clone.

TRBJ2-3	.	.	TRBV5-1	TGCGCCAGCAGCCAGGACGGGCGGGGCACAGATACGCAGTATTTT	CASSQDGRGTDTQYF
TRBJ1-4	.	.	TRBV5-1	TGCGCCAGCAGCTTGGAAGGGGCGAGGTATGAAAAACTGTTTTTT	CASSLEGARYEKLFF
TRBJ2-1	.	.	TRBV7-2	TGTGCCAGCAGCTTCAGGGTTCGGGACAATGAGCAGTTCTTC	CASSFRVRDNEQFF
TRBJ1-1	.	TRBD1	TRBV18	TGTGCCAGCTCGGGACAGTCAATGAACACTGAAGCTTTCTTT	CASSGQSMNTEAFF
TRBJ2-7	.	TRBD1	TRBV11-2	TGTGCCAGCAGCTTAGGGCAGGGGGCAGCCTACGAGCAGTACTTC	CASSLGQGAAYEQYF
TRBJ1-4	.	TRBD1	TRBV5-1	TGCGCCAGCAGCTTGGAGACAGGGTCATACGAAAAACTGTTTTTT	CASSLETGSYEKLFF
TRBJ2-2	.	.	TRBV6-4	TGTGCCAGCAGTGACACGGTGGCTAGTCGGGAGCTGTTTTTT	CASSDTVASRELFF
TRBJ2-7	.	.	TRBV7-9	TGTGCCAGCAGCTTAAGGATTGGGGGGTTCGGAGAGCAGTACTTC	CASSLRIGGFGEQYF
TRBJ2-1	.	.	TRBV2	TGTGCCAGCAGTGATGGGCTTCCCAAAGAGCAGTTCTTC	CASSDGLPKEQFF
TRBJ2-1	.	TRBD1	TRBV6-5	TGTGCCAGCACCGAGGGGACAGGAGGCTACAATGAGCAGTTCTTC	CASTEGTGGYNEQFF
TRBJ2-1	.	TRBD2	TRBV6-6	TGTGCCCCCTCCGGACTAGTCTTTTACAATGAGCAGTTCTTC	CAPSGLVFYNEQFF
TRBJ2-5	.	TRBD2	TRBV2	TGTGCCAGCAGTCTTCAAGGGACTAGCGGGGAGACCCAGTACTTC	CASSLQGTSGETQYF
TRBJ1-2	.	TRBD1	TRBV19	TGTGCCAGTAGGGACAGGGCGTCGCGTCTTAACTATGGCTACACCTTC	CASRDRASRLNYGYTF
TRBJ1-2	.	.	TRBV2	TGTGCCAGCAGCCTAACTCCAGGGGAATATGGCTACACCTTC	CASSLTPGEYGYTF
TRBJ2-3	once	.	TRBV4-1	TGCGCCAGCAGCCAAGGAGGTACCAGTGTTATCCGCACAGATACGCAGTATTTT	CASSQGGTSVIRTDTQYF
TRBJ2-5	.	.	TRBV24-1	TGTGCCACCAGCGGGGGATCGGAAGAGACCCAGTACTTC	CATSGGSEETQYF
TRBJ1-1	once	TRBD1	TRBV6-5	TGTGCCAGCAGAGATACAGGGGGCGGAGACACTGAAGCTTTCTTT	CASRDTGGGDTEAFF
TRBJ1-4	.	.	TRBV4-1	TGCGCCAGCAGCCATCCTCCCCTTTCTAATGAAAAACTGTTTTTT	CASSHPPLSNEKLFF
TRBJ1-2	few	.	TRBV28	TGTGCCAGCAGCCCTGGACAGTATAACACCTTC	CASSPGQYNTF
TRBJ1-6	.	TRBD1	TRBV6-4	TGTGCCAGCAGCGCAGGGACAGAGAATTCACCCCTCCACTTT	CASSAGTENSPLHF
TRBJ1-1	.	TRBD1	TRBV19	TGTGCCAGTAAAACTCGACCGGGACAGGACACTGAAGCTTTCTTT	CASKTRPGQDTEAFF
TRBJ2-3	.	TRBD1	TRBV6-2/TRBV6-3	TGTGCCAGCAGTGGAAAGGCCAAGACAGGGGGCGCAGATACGCAGTATTTT	CASSGKAKTGGADTQYF
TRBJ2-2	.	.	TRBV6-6	TGTGCCAGCAGTTACGACACCATCGTCGACACCGGGGAGCTGTTTTTT	CASSYDTIVDTGELFF
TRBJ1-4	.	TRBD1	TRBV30	TGTGCCTGGAGCCGACAGGGACCTAATGAAAAACTGTTTTTT	CAWSRQGPNEKLFF
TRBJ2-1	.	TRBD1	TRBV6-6	TGTGCCAGCAACAACAGACAGGGAAACTCCGGTGAGCAGTTCTTC	CASNNRQGNSGEQFF
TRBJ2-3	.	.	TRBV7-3	TGTGCCAGCAGCTTCGAGGGAGATACGCAGTATTTT	CASSFEGDTQYF
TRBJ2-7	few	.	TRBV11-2	TGTGCCAGCAGCCCTATCATAGCTGGCGAGCAGTACTTC	CASSPIIAGEQYF
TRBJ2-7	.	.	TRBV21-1	TGTGCCAGCAGCAAAAACCAACTAACTAGCGGGAGTTTAGGCGAGCAGTACTTC	CASSKNQLTSGSLGEQYF
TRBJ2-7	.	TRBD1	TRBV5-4	TGTGCCAGCAGCGCGACGACAGGGATCTACGAGCAGTACTTC	CASSATTGIYEQYF
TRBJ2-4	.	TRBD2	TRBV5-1	TGCGCCAGCAGCCCCACCGGGACTAGCGGGAGGGCGGCCAAAAACATTCAGTACTTC	CASSPTGTSGRAAKNIQYF
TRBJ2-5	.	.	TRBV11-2	TGTGCCAGCAGCGCGGGGACCCAGTACTTC	CASSAGTQYF